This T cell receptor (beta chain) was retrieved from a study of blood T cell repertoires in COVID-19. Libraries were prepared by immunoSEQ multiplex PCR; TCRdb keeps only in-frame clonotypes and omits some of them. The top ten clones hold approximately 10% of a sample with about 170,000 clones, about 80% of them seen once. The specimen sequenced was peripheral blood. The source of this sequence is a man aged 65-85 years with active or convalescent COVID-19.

CDR3 amino acids: CASSHRDSNQPQHF. CDR3 DNA sequence: TGTGCCAGCAGCCACAGGGATAGCAATCAGCCCCAGCATTTT. J is TRBJ1-5 and V is TRBV3-1 (or the pseudogene TRBV3-2), with D possibly matching TRBD1 (5 bases). Trimming removed 3 bases at V and 0 bases at J, with 6 bases between. Per germline, CDR1 LGHDT and CDR2 YNNKEL (reference sequence). This CDR3 is 14 amino acids long.